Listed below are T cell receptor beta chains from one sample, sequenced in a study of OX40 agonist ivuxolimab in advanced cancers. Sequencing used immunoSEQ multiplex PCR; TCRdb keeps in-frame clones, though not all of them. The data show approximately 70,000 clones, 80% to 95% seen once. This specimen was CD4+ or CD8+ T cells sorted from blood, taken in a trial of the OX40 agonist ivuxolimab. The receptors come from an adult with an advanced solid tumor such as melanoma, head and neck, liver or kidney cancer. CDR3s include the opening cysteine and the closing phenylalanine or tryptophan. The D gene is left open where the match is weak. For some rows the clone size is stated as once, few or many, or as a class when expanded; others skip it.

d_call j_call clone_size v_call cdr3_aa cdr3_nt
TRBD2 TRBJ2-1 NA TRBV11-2 CASSSRWTSGSNEQFF TGTGCCAGCAGCTCCCGTTGGACTAGCGGGAGTAATGAGCAGTTCTTC
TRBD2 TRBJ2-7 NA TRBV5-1 CASSLVAGAWEQYF TGCGCCAGCAGCTTGGTAGCGGGGGCCTGGGAGCAGTACTTC
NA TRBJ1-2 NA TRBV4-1 CASSQDGFYGYTF TGCGCCAGCAGCCAAGATGGGTTCTATGGCTACACCTTC
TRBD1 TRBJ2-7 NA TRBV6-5 CASSLTGGNRYEQYF TGTGCCAGCAGTTTAACAGGGGGCAACAGGTACGAGCAGTACTTC
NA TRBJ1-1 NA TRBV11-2 CASSLDSEAFF TGTGCCAGCAGCCTTGATTCTGAAGCTTTCTTT
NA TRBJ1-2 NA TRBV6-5 CASSDWGYTF TGTGCCAGCAGTGACTGGGGCTACACCTTC
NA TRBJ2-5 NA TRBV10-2 CASSEGGRGETQYF TGCGCCAGCAGCGAGGGAGGGAGGGGGGAGACCCAGTACTTC
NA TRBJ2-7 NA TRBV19 CASSIGDPVIYEQYF TGTGCCAGTAGTATCGGGGACCCCGTAATCTACGAGCAGTACTTC
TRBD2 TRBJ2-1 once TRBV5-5 CASSPLAGVNNEQFF TGTGCCAGCAGCCCCCTAGCGGGAGTTAACAATGAGCAGTTCTTC
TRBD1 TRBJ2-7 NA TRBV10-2 CASEDRGLREQYF TGCGCCAGCGAGGACAGGGGGCTTAGAGAGCAGTACTTC
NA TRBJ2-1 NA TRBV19 CASSSPLAGGPEQFF TGTGCCAGTAGTTCCCCCCTAGCCGGGGGGCCTGAGCAGTTCTTC
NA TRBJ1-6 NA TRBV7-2 CASSMGSHNSPLHF TGTGCCAGCAGCATGGGTTCCCATAATTCACCCCTCCACTTT
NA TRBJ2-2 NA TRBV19 CASSPYTDTGELFF TGTGCCAGTAGCCCCTACACTGACACCGGGGAGCTGTTTTTT
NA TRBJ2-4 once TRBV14 CASSQAGLAKNIQYF TGTGCCAGCAGCCAGGCCGGACTAGCCAAAAACATTCAGTACTTC
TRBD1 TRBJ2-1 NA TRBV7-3 CASSYRQGSNEQFF TGTGCCAGCAGCTATCGACAGGGATCCAATGAGCAGTTCTTC
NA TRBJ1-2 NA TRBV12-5 CASETNYGYTF TGTGCTAGTGAAACTAACTATGGCTACACCTTC
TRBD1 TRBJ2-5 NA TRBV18 CASSLDRGQETQYF TGTGCCAGCTCACTGGACAGGGGTCAAGAGACCCAGTACTTC
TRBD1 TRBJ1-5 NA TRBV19 CASSYDAGGANQPQHF TGTGCCAGCTCCTACGATGCAGGGGGGGCTAATCAGCCCCAGCATTTT
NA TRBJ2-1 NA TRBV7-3 CASSLTPQAENEQFF TGTGCCAGCAGCTTAACGCCCCAAGCAGAGAATGAGCAGTTCTTC
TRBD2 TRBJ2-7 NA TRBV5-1 CASSLESSGGYEQYF TGCGCCAGCAGCTTGGAATCTAGCGGGGGATACGAGCAGTACTTC
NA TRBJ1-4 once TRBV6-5 CASSYSRGGGEKLFF TGTGCCAGCAGTTACTCTAGGGGGGGTGGCGAAAAACTGTTTTTT
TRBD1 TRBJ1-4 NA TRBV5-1 CASSGPRGGEKLFF TGCGCCAGCAGCGGACCCAGGGGGGGAGAAAAACTGTTTTTT
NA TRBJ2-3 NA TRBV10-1 CASRDTSTDTQYF TGCGCCAGCAGGGACACCAGCACAGATACGCAGTATTTT
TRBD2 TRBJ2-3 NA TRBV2 CASSYLAGGTDTQYF TGTGCCAGCAGTTATCTAGCGGGAGGGACAGATACGCAGTATTTT
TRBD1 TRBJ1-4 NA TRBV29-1 CSVGGQPNEKLFF TGCAGCGTCGGGGGACAGCCCAATGAAAAACTGTTTTTT
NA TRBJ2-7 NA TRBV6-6 CASSYSETSEQYF TGTGCCAGCAGTTACTCAGAGACCTCCGAGCAGTACTTC
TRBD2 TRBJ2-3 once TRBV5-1 CASSWRTSGFTDTQYF TGCGCCAGCAGCTGGAGGACTAGCGGGTTCACAGATACGCAGTATTTT
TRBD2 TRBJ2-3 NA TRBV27 CASSPGTSGSWADTQYF TGTGCCAGCAGTCCCGGGACTAGCGGGAGTTGGGCAGATACGCAGTATTTT
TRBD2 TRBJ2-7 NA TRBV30 CAWSTSGGSYEQYF TGTGCCTGGTCAACTAGCGGGGGGTCCTACGAGCAGTACTTC
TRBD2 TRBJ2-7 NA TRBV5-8 CASSPSGTQYF TGTGCCAGCAGCCCTAGCGGGACACAGTACTTC
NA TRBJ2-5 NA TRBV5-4 CASSLTFGGETQYF TGTGCCAGCAGCTTGACCTTTGGGGGGGAGACCCAGTACTTC
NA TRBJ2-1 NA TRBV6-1 CASMQLSNEQFF TGTGCCAGCATGCAGCTGAGCAATGAGCAGTTCTTC
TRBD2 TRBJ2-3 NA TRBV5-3 CARSRPVSGGTDTQYF TGTGCCAGAAGCCGGCCGGTTAGCGGGGGCACAGATACGCAGTATTTT
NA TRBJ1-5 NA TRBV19 CASSNGGRSNQPQHF TGTGCCAGTAGTAATGGGGGGCGCAGCAATCAGCCCCAGCATTTT
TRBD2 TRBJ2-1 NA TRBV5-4 CASSLEGGRAYNEQFF TGTGCCAGCAGCTTGGAGGGCGGGAGGGCCTACAATGAGCAGTTCTTC
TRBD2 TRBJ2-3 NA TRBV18 CASSPLPASGRYTDTQYF TGTGCCAGCTCACCCCTCCCGGCTAGCGGGCGGTACACAGATACGCAGTATTTT
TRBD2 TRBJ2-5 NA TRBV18 CASSPPSGGQETQYF TGTGCCAGCTCACCACCGTCGGGAGGACAAGAGACCCAGTACTTC
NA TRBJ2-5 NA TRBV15 CATSRDLGQFQETQYF TGTGCCACCAGCAGAGATCTCGGACAGTTCCAAGAGACCCAGTACTTC
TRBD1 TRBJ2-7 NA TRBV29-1 CSVEGQGYEQYF TGCAGCGTTGAGGGACAGGGTTACGAGCAGTACTTC
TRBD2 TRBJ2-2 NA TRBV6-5 CASSSETSDYTGELFF TGTGCCAGCAGTTCCGAGACTAGCGACTACACCGGGGAGCTGTTTTTT
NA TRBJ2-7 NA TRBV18 CASSPSTGLYEQYF TGTGCCAGCTCACCTAGCACGGGCCTTTACGAGCAGTACTTC
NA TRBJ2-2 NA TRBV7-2 CASSLGANTGELFF TGTGCCAGCAGCTTAGGAGCGAACACCGGGGAGCTGTTTTTT
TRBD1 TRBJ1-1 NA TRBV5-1 CASSLGTGGITEAFF TGCGCCAGCAGCTTAGGGACAGGGGGAATCACTGAAGCTTTCTTT
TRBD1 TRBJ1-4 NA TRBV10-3 CAISTRDRGDEKLFF TGTGCCATCAGTACCCGGGACAGAGGGGATGAAAAACTGTTTTTT